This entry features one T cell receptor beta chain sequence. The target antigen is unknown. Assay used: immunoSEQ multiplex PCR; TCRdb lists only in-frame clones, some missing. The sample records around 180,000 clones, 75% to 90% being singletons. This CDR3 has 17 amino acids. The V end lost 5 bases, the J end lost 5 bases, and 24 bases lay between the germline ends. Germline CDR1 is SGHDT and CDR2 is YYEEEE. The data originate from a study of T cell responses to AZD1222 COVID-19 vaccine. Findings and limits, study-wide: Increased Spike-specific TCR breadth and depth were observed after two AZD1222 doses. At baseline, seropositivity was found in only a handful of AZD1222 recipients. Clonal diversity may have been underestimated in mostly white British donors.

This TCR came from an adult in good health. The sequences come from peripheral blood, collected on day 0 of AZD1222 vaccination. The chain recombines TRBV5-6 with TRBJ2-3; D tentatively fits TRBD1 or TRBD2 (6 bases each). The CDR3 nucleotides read TGTGCCAGCAGACCGTCGGGGGCCGACGAGGCAAAAGATACGCAGTATTTT. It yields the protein CASRPSGADEAKDTQYF.